This T cell receptor beta chain comes out of a study of response to subunit inactivated influenza vaccine. TCRdb itself ran the RT-PCR reads through MiXCR, one entry per CDR3 protein. The sample carries 500,000 to 600,000 distinct CDR3 sequences, about 11% recorded once. This clonotype was recorded a few times. V gave up 6 bases and J gave up 11 bases, with 14 bases separating them. This CDR3 has 12 amino acids. The gene calls are TRBV12-3 or TRBV12-4 and TRBJ1-5; D gene uncertain. Sample: PBMCs from blood, taken on the day of vaccination. This TCR was sampled from a man in his forties or fifties who received an inactivated influenza vaccine. The DNA of the CDR3 is TGTGCCAGCAGCCCGGGGATCGAGTCCCAGCATTTT. Translating gives CASSPGIESQHF.